A selection of T cell receptor beta chains follows, all from one sample in a study of radiotherapy plus CTLA-4 blockade in lung cancer. The repertoire was sequenced with immunoSEQ multiplex PCR; TCRdb's copy has only in-frame clones and lacks some. Among more than 95,000 clones listed, roughly 74% were seen once. Sequenced here: peripheral blood, sampled from a patient treated with radiotherapy plus ipilimumab. Every receptor here comes from a human donor with non-small cell lung cancer who had a partial response to radiotherapy plus ipilimumab. Some clones in this sample may be carry-over from other donors' samples. Each CDR3 is given with its conserved first and last residue. Fields, in order: V gene, D gene, J gene, clone size, CDR3 length, CDR3 protein. A D gene is named only where the DNA matches it firmly. The size entry is marked missing in some rows and otherwise reads once, few, many or a size class.

V gene: TRBV27
D gene: TRBD1
J gene: TRBJ1-2
clone size: .
CDR3 length: 14
CDR3 protein: CASRSTGEDYGYTF

V gene: TRBV18
D gene: TRBD2
J gene: TRBJ2-1
clone size: .
CDR3 length: 15
CDR3 protein: CASSPLASGTGEQFF

V gene: TRBV11-2
D gene: .
J gene: TRBJ1-1
clone size: once
CDR3 length: 15
CDR3 protein: CASSLASGVHTEAFF

V gene: TRBV7-3
D gene: TRBD1
J gene: TRBJ1-2
clone size: once
CDR3 length: 16
CDR3 protein: CASSLIGGTGRSSYTF

V gene: TRBV4-3
D gene: TRBD1
J gene: TRBJ2-5
clone size: .
CDR3 length: 16
CDR3 protein: CASSPGQGEGWETQYF

V gene: TRBV7-3
D gene: .
J gene: TRBJ2-5
clone size: .
CDR3 length: 13
CDR3 protein: CASSLGAQETQYF

V gene: TRBV6-1
D gene: .
J gene: TRBJ1-3
clone size: .
CDR3 length: 15
CDR3 protein: CASSLGGGKGNTIYF

V gene: TRBV5-1
D gene: .
J gene: TRBJ2-5
clone size: few
CDR3 length: 13
CDR3 protein: CASSPGYQETQYF

V gene: TRBV7-9
D gene: TRBD1
J gene: TRBJ2-5
clone size: .
CDR3 length: 18
CDR3 protein: CASSLRGTGYSSSGTQYF

V gene: TRBV6-5
D gene: .
J gene: TRBJ2-3
clone size: .
CDR3 length: 12
CDR3 protein: CASSSATDTQYF

V gene: TRBV30
D gene: TRBD2
J gene: TRBJ2-1
clone size: .
CDR3 length: 15
CDR3 protein: CAWSPLAGVGNEQFF

V gene: TRBV29-1
D gene: TRBD2
J gene: TRBJ2-5
clone size: .
CDR3 length: 14
CDR3 protein: CGAPGLAGQETQYF

V gene: TRBV18
D gene: TRBD1
J gene: TRBJ1-2
clone size: .
CDR3 length: 14
CDR3 protein: CASSPDRAGYGYTF

V gene: TRBV5-1
D gene: TRBD2
J gene: TRBJ2-5
clone size: .
CDR3 length: 17
CDR3 protein: CASSLAGTSGAGETQYF

V gene: TRBV11-3
D gene: .
J gene: TRBJ2-1
clone size: few
CDR3 length: 15
CDR3 protein: CASSYRLLGANEQFF

V gene: TRBV13
D gene: TRBD2
J gene: TRBJ2-7
clone size: once
CDR3 length: 15
CDR3 protein: CASSLQGLANYEQYF

V gene: TRBV4-1
D gene: .
J gene: TRBJ2-7
clone size: few
CDR3 length: 15
CDR3 protein: CASSRVGVVWNEQYF

V gene: TRBV11-1
D gene: .
J gene: TRBJ2-7
clone size: .
CDR3 length: 17
CDR3 protein: CASSLWTGAAFKPEQYF

V gene: TRBV19
D gene: .
J gene: TRBJ2-1
clone size: .
CDR3 length: 15
CDR3 protein: CASSIQLDTDNEQFF

V gene: TRBV6-1
D gene: .
J gene: .
clone size: .
CDR3 length: 15
CDR3 protein: CASTSRVVRPYEQYF

V gene: TRBV19
D gene: TRBD1
J gene: TRBJ2-7
clone size: .
CDR3 length: 15
CDR3 protein: CASSIRTGGPYEQYF

V gene: TRBV19
D gene: .
J gene: TRBJ2-5
clone size: .
CDR3 length: 15
CDR3 protein: CASSIRPGLQETQYF

V gene: TRBV5-4
D gene: TRBD1
J gene: TRBJ1-1
clone size: .
CDR3 length: 16
CDR3 protein: CASSLAGDRGLTEAFF

V gene: TRBV19
D gene: TRBD1
J gene: TRBJ1-2
clone size: .
CDR3 length: 12
CDR3 protein: CGTRDRFYGHTF

V gene: TRBV7-8
D gene: .
J gene: TRBJ1-3
clone size: few
CDR3 length: 15
CDR3 protein: CASSWTEGWGNTIYF

V gene: TRBV5-6
D gene: .
J gene: TRBJ2-3
clone size: .
CDR3 length: 16
CDR3 protein: CADEGDRETGTDTQYF

V gene: TRBV7-2
D gene: .
J gene: TRBJ2-7
clone size: .
CDR3 length: 13
CDR3 protein: CASSGWTGYEQYF